This paragraph reports one T cell receptor beta chain. This specimen comes from a study of control samples from healthy donors and cancer patients. Sequencing used immunoSEQ multiplex PCR; TCRdb keeps in-frame clones, though not all of them. The sample lists about 110,000 clones; about nine tenths were seen once. There are 16 residues in the CDR3. The germline gives CDR1 SQVTM, CDR2 ANQGSEA. The trim removed 0 bases at V and 7 bases at J, leaving 10 bases unmatched. The material sequenced was blood. The chain recombines TRBV29-1 with TRBJ1-4; 8 positions match TRBD1. The source is a human donor in good health. The donor label of this sample is uncertain. CDR3 nucleotides: TGCAGCGTTGAAGAGGGGCAGGGGGCGCCGGGTGAAAAACTGTTTTTT. Protein product: CSVEEGQGAPGEKLFF.